This TCR beta chain was identified in a study of blood T cell repertoires in COVID-19. Study overall: PBMCs, B-cell-depleted T cells, or T cells provided the cDNA or gDNA that made up the material.

Sequenced by immunoSEQ multiplex PCR; TCRdb stores in-frame clones only, minus some. Among 200,000 to 250,000 clones listed, roughly 90% were seen once. CDR1 and CDR2 from the germline V gene are SGHRS and YFSETQ. Germline trimming cut 4 bases from V and 9 bases from J; bases unmatched to any gene: 9. The CDR3 spans 15 residues. The TCR comes from a man in his fifties or sixties who had recovered from COVID-19. Sequenced: peripheral blood. The gene calls are TRBV5-1 and TRBJ2-1, with TRBD2 matching over 11 bases. CDR3 protein: CASSPLAGGPSEQFF. CDR3 nucleotides: TGCGCCAGCAGCCCCCTAGCGGGAGGCCCTTCTGAGCAGTTCTTC.